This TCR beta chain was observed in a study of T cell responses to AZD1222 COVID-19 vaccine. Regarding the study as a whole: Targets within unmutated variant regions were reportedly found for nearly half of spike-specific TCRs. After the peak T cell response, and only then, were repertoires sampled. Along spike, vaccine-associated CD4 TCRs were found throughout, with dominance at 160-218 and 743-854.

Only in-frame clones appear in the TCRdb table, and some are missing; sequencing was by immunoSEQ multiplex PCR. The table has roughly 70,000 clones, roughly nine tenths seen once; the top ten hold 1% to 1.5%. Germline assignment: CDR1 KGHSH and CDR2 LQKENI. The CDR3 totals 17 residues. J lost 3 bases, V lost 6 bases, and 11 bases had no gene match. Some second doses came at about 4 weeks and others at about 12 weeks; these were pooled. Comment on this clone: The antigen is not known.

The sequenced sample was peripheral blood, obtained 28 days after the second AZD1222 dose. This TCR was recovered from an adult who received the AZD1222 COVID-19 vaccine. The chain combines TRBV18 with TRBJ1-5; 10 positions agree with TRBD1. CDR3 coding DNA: TGTGCCAGCTCCCAGGGGACAGGGGTGTGGAACAATCAGCCCCAGCATTTT. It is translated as CASSQGTGVWNNQPQHF.